This T cell receptor beta chain was captured in a study of monozygotic twins with inflammatory bowel disease. Regarding the study as a whole: IBD patients exhibited fewer clonotypes shared with other individuals than healthy twins, particularly with disease activity.

In germline, CDR1 is SQVTM, CDR2 ANQGSEA. The CDR3 runs to 13 residues. TCRdb re-called the 5' RACE reads; every CDR3 protein appears as one record, without DNA. This specimen shows about 380,000 distinct CDR3 sequences; the ten leading clones hold just over 2.5%. About this clonotype itself: Its antigen is still unknown.

What was sequenced was blood. The chain links TRBV29-1 to TRBJ2-7; TCRdb's D call, TRBD1, is unchecked because there is no DNA. The sequence came from a human donor with ulcerative colitis or Crohn's disease, or a healthy co-twin of an affected twin (not recorded which). CDR3 in amino acids: CSVSPGQPYEQYF.